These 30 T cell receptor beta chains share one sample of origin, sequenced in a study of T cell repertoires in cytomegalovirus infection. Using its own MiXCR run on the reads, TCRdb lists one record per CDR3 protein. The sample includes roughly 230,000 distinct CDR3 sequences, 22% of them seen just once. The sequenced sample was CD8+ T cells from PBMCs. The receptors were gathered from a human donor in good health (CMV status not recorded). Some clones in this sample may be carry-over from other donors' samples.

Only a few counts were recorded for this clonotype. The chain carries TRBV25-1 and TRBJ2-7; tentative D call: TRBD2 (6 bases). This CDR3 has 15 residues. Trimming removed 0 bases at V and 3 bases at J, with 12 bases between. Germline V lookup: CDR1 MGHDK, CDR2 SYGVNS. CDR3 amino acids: CASSEYGGFLYEQYF. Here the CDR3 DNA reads TGTGCCAGCAGTGAATATGGAGGGTTCCTCTACGAGCAGTACTTC.

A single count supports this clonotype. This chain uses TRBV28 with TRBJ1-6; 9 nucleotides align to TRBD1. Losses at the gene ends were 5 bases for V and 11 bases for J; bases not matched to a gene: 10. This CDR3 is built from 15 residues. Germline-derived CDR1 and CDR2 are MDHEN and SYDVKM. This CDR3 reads CASSLRGQGFPPLHF. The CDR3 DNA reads TGTGCCAGCAGTCTTCGTGGACAGGGGTTCCCACCCCTCCACTTT.

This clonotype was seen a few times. The CDR3 DNA reads as TGTGCCAGCAGTTTAGGGGGCGCCGAGCCCCAGCATTTT. Translation: CASSLGGAEPQHF. The V and J genes are TRBV12-3 or TRBV12-4 and TRBJ1-5, with D possibly matching TRBD1 (5 bases). The CDR3 covers 13 residues. V lost 1 base and J 8 bases, leaving 9 bases between the germline ends.

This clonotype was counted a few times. CDR3 amino acids: CASSEAYNYGYTF. The CDR3 DNA follows: TGTGCCAGCAGTGAAGCGTACAACTATGGCTACACCTTC. This chain connects TRBV2 to TRBJ1-2; D is uncertain. CDR1 and CDR2 from the germline V gene are SNHLY and FYNNEI. V was shortened by 0 bases and J by 2 bases, with 4 bases between the two germline ends. The CDR3 totals 13 residues.

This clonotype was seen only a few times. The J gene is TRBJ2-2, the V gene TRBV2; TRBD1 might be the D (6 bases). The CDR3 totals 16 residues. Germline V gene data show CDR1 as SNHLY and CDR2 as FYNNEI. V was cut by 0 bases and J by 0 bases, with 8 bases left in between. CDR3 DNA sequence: TGTGCCAGCAGTGAAGCGGGGGCCCCGAACACCGGGGAGCTGTTTTTT. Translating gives CASSEAGAPNTGELFF. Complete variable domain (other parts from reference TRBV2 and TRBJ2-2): EPEVTQTPSHQVTQMGQEVILRCVPISNHLYFYWYRQILGQKVEFLVSFYNNEISEKSEIFDDQFSVERPDGSNFTLKIRSTKLEDSAMYFCASSEAGAPNTGELFFGEGSRLTVL.

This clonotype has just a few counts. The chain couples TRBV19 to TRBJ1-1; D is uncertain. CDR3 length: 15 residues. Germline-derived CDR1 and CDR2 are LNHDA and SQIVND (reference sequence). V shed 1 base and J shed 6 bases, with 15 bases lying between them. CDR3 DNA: TGTGCCAGTAGTATAGGGGCCGCCCCGGGCGCTGAAGCTTTCTTT. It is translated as CASSIGAAPGAEAFF.

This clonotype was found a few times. The CDR3 nucleotides are TGTGCCAGCAGCTTAACGGGGGGTGAGCAGTTCTTC. It encodes CASSLTGGEQFF. The chain couples TRBV7-3 to TRBJ2-1, with D perhaps matching TRBD2 (6 bases). This CDR3 spans 12 amino acids. The ends were cut back, 0 bases at V and 9 bases at J, with 6 bases in the middle. Per germline, CDR1 SGHTA and CDR2 FQGTGA.

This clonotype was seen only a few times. The CDR3 region is CASSLGWSQDQETQYF. CDR3 in DNA: TGTGCCAGCAGTTTAGGGTGGAGTCAGGACCAAGAGACCCAGTACTTC. The rearrangement joins TRBV28 to TRBJ2-5; D remains unclear. Germline loops: CDR1 MDHEN, CDR2 SYDVKM. This CDR3 contains 16 residues. V was trimmed by 2 bases and J by 0 bases, leaving 13 bases between them.

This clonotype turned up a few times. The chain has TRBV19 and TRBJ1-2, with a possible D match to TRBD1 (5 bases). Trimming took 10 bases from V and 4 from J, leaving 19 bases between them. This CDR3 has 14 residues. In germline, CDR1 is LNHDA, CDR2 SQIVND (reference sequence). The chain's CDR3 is CATKEFGGTYGYTF. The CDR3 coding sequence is TGTGCCACCAAGGAGTTTGGGGGAACCTATGGCTACACCTTC. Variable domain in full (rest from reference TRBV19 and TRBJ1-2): DGGITQSPKYLFRKEGQNVTLSCEQNLNHDAMYWYRQDPGQGLRLIYYSQIVNDFQKGDIAEGYSVSREKKESFPLTVTSAQKNPTAFYLCATKEFGGTYGYTFGSGTRLTVV.

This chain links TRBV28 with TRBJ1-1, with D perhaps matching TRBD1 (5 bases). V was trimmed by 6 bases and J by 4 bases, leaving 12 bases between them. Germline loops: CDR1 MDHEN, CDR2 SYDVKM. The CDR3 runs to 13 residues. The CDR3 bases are TGTGCCAGCAGCGGCAGGGTCGGCACTGAAGCTTTCTTT. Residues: CASSGRVGTEAFF.

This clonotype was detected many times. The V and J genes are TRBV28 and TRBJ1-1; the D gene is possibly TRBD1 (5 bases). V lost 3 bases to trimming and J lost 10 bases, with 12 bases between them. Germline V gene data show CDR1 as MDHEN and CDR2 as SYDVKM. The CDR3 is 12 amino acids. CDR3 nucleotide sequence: TGTGCCAGCAGTTTGGGACCTTCCTCAGCTTTCTTT. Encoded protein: CASSLGPSSAFF.

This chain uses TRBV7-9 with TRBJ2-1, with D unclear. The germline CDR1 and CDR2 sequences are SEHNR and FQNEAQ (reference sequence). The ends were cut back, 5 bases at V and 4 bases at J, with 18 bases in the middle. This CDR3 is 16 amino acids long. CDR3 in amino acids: CASSHNDPQPYNEQFF. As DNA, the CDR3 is TGTGCCAGCAGCCACAACGACCCCCAGCCATACAATGAGCAGTTCTTC.

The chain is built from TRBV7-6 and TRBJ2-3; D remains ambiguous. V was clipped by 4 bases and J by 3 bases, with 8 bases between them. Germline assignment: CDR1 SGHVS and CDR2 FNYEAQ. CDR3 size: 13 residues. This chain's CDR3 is CASSSPETDTQYF. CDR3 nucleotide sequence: TGTGCCAGCAGCTCCCCTGAGACAGATACGCAGTATTTT.

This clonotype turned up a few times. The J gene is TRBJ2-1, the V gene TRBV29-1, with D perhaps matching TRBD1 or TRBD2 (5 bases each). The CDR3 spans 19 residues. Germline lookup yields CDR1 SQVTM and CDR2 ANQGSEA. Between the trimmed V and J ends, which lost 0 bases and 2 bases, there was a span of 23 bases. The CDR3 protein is CSVEDPVRDELGAYNEQFF. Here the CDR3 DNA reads TGCAGCGTTGAAGATCCTGTTAGGGACGAATTGGGGGCCTACAATGAGCAGTTCTTC.

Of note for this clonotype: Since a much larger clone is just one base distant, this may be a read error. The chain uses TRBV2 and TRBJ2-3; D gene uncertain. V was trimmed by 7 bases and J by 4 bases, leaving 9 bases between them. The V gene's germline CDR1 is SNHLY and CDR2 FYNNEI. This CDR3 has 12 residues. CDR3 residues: CASMQNPDTQYF. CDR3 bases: TGTGCCAGCATGCAGAACCCAGATACGCAGTATTTT.

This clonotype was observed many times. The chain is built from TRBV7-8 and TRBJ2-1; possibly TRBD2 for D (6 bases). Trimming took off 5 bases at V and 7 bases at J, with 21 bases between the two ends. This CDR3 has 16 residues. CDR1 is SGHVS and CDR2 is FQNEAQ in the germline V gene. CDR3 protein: CASSDPSGVTVNEQFF. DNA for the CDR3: TGTGCCAGCAGCGACCCCTCGGGGGTCACAGTAAATGAGCAGTTCTTC. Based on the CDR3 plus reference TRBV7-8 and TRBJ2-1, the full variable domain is GAGVSQSPRYKVAKRGQDVALRCDPISGHVSLFWYQQALGQGPEFLTYFQNEAQLDKSGLPSDRFFAERPEGSVSTLKIQRTQQEDSAVYLCASSDPSGVTVNEQFFGPGTRLTVL.

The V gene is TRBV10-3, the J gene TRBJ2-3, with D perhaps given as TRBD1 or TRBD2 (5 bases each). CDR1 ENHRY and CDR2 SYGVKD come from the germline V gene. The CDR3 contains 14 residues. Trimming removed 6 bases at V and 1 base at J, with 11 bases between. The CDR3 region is CAISLRDRTDTQYF. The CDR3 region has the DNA TGTGCCATCAGCCTTCGGGACCGCACAGATACGCAGTATTTT.

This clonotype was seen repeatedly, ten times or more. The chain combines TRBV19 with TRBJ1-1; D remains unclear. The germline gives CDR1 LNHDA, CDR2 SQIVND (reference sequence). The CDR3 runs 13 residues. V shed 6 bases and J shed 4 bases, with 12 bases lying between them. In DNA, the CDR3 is TGTGCCAGTAGATCTTCAGGTGCCACTGAAGCTTTCTTT. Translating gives CASRSSGATEAFF. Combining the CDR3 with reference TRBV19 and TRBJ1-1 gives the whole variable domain DGGITQSPKYLFRKEGQNVTLSCEQNLNHDAMYWYRQDPGQGLRLIYYSQIVNDFQKGDIAEGYSVSREKKESFPLTVTSAQKNPTAFYLCASRSSGATEAFFGQGTRLTVV.

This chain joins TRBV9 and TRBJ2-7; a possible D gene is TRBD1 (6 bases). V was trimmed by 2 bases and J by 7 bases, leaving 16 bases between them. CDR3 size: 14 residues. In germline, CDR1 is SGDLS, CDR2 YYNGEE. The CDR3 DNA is TGTGCCAGCAGCGTGGACAGTGGGGGAGAGGAGCAGTACTTC. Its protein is CASSVDSGGEEQYF.

CDR3 DNA: TGTGCCAGCAGACAGTTCATGAACACTGAAGCTTTCTTT. Residues: CASRQFMNTEAFF. The V call is TRBV12-3 or TRBV12-4, the J call TRBJ1-1; D remains ambiguous. The CDR3 is made up of 13 amino acids. V was cut by 6 bases and J by 0 bases, with 8 bases left in between.

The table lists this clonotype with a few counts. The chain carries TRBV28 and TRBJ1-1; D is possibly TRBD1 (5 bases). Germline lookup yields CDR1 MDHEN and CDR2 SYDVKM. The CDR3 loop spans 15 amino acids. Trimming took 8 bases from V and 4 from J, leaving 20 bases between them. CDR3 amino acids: CASEPSGPGGTEAFF. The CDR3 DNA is TGTGCCAGCGAGCCTTCTGGTCCGGGGGGCACTGAAGCTTTCTTT.

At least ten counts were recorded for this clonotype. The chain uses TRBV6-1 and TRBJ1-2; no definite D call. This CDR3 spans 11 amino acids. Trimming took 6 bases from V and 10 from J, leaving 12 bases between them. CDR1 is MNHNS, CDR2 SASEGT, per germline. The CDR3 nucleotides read TGTGCCAGCAGACGGGCCGGCAACTACACCTTC. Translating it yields CASRRAGNYTF.

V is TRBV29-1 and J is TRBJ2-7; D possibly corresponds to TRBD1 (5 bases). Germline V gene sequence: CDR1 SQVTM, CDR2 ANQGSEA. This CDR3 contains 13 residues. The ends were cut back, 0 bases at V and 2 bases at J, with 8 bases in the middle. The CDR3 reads CSVEEDMPYEQYF. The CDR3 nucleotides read TGCAGCGTTGAAGAGGACATGCCCTACGAGCAGTACTTC.

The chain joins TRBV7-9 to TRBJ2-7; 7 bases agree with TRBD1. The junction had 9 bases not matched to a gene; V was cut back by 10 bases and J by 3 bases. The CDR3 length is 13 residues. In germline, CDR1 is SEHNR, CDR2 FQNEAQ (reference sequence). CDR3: CAIPTGSGYEQYF. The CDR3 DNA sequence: TGTGCCATTCCGACAGGGTCCGGCTACGAGCAGTACTTC.

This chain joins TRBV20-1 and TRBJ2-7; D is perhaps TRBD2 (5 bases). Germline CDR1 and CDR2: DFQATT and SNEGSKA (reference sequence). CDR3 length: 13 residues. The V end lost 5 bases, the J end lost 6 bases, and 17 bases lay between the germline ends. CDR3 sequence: CSAQSLEVGEQYF. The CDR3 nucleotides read TGCAGTGCTCAGAGCTTGGAGGTTGGCGAGCAGTACTTC.

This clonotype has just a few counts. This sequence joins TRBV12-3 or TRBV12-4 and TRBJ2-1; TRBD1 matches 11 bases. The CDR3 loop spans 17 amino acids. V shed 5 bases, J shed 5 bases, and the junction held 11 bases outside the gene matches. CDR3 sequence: CASSDRPDRGQDNEQFF. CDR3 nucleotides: TGTGCCAGCAGTGACCGTCCGGACAGGGGGCAGGACAATGAGCAGTTCTTC.

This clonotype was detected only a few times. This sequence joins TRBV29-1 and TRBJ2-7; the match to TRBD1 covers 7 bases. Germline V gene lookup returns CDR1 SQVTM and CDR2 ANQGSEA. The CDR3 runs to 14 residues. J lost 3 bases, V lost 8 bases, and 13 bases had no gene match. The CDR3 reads CSFADKGAYYEQYF. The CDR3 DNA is TGCAGCTTTGCCGACAAGGGGGCATACTACGAGCAGTACTTC.

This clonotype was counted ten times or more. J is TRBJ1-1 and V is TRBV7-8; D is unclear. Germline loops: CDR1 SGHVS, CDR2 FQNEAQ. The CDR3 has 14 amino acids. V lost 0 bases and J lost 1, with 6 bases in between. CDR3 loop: CASSLASSNTEAFF. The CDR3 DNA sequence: TGTGCCAGCAGCTTAGCCTCGTCGAACACTGAAGCTTTCTTT.

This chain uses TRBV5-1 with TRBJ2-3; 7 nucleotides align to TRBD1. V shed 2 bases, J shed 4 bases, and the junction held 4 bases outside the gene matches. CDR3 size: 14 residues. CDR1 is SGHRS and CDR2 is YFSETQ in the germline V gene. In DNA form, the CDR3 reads TGCGCCAGCAGCTTTCGACAGGGCGCAGATACGCAGTATTTT. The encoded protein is CASSFRQGADTQYF. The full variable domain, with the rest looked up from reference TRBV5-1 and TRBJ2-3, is KAGVTQTPRYLIKTRGQQVTLSCSPISGHRSVSWYQQTPGQGLQFLFEYFSETQRNKGNFPGRFSGRQFSNSRSEMNVSTLELGDSALYLCASSFRQGADTQYFGPGTRLTVL.

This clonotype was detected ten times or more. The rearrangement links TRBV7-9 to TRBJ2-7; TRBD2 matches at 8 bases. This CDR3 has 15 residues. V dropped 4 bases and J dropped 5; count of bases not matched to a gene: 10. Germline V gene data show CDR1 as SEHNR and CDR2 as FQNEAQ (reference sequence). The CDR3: CASSSRAGGDDEQYF. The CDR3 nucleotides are TGTGCCAGCAGCTCTCGGGCGGGGGGAGACGACGAGCAGTACTTC.